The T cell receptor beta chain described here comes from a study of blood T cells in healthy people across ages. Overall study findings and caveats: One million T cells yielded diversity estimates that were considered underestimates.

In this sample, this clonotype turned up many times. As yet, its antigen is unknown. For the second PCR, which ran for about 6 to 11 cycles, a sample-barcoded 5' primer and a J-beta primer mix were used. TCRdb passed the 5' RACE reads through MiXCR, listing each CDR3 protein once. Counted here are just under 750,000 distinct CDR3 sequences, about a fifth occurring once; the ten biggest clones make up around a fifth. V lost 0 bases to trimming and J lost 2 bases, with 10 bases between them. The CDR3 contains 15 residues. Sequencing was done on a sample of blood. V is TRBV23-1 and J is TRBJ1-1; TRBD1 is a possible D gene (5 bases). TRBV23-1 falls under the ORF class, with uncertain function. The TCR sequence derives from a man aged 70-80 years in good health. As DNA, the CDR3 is TGCGCCAGCAGTCAATCTGCGGGGGGAAACACTGAAGCTTTCTTT. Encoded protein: CASSQSAGGNTEAFF.